The next 7 T cell receptor beta chains were all read from a single sample in a study of T cell responses to AZD1222 COVID-19 vaccine. The assay was immunoSEQ multiplex PCR, and TCRdb's table has in-frame clones only and misses some. The sample lists some 130,000 clones, about nine tenths occurring once. The material sequenced was peripheral blood, taken 28 days after the second AZD1222 dose. Receptors originate from an adult who received the AZD1222 COVID-19 vaccine.

This chain joins TRBV30 and TRBJ1-5; 7 bases map to TRBD1. This CDR3 spans 13 amino acids. CDR1 GTSNPN and CDR2 SVGIG come from the germline V gene (reference sequence). V was pared by 5 bases and J by 0 bases, with 1 base of the junction left unmatched. DNA for the CDR3: TGTGCCTGGGACAGGGATAGCAATCAGCCCCAGCATTTT. It specifies CAWDRDSNQPQHF. The full variable domain, its missing parts supplied by reference TRBV30 and TRBJ1-5, is SQTIHQWPATLVQPVGSPLSLECTVEGTSNPNLYWYRQAAGRGLQLLFYSVGIGQISSEVPQNLSASRPQDRQFILSSKKLLLSDSGFYLCAWDRDSNQPQHFGDGTRLSIL.

In this sample, this clone turned up once. Its ends do not fully match the called genes, so a read error is possible. The V gene is TRBV7-7, the J gene TRBJ2-1, with 10 bases that match TRBD2. Germline V CDR1 and CDR2: SSHAT, FNYEAQ (reference sequence). This CDR3 comprises 15 residues. CDR3 DNA sequence: TGTGCTAGCAGCTTATCCCTAGCGGGAGACAATGAGCAGTTCTTC. Translated: CASSLSLAGDNEQFF.

The J gene is TRBJ2-1, the V gene TRBV6-5; tentatively, D is TRBD2 (5 bases). CDR3 length: 14 amino acids. Germline-derived CDR1 and CDR2 are MNHEY and SVGAGI. V was clipped by 2 bases and J by 0 bases, with 5 bases between them. The CDR3: CASSYRGSYNEQFF. In DNA, the CDR3 is TGTGCCAGCAGTTACCGGGGCTCCTACAATGAGCAGTTCTTC.

This clone occurred a few times. This sequence joins TRBV6-1 and TRBJ1-1, with D possibly being TRBD1 (6 bases). The CDR3 has 13 amino acids. V dropped 3 bases and J dropped 4 bases, with 9 bases sitting between them. CDR1 and CDR2 (germline): MNHNS, SASEGT. In nucleotides, the CDR3 is TGTGCCAGCAGTGACCAACAGGGCACTGAAGCTTTCTTT. This translates into CASSDQQGTEAFF.

The chain links TRBV3-1 (or the pseudogene TRBV3-2) to TRBJ2-2; TRBD2 agrees at 15 bases. The CDR3 length is 17 residues. Germline CDR1 and CDR2: LGHDT and YNNKEL (reference sequence). Losses at the gene ends were 7 bases for V and 10 bases for J; bases not matched to a gene: 13. This CDR3 is CASTTRGLAGGRAELFF. Written as DNA, the CDR3 is TGTGCCAGCACCACTCGGGGACTAGCGGGAGGTCGCGCGGAGCTGTTTTTT.

A word on this clone: Other DNA sequences from this sample encode an identical CDR3 as well. This chain links TRBV5-4 with TRBJ2-3; D remains ambiguous. V dropped 5 bases and J dropped 1 base, with 8 bases sitting between them. The germline V gene encodes CDR1 SGHNT and CDR2 YYREEE (reference sequence). The CDR3 spans 13 residues. CDR3 region: CASSFSGTDTQYF. The CDR3 nucleotides read TGTGCCAGCAGTTTTTCGGGCACAGATACGCAGTATTTT.

The V gene is TRBV11-2, the J gene TRBJ1-2, with TRBD1 as a possible D gene (5 bases). Trimming cost V 0 bases and J 4 bases, with 15 bases left between them. Germline lookup yields CDR1 SGHAT and CDR2 FQNNGV. CDR3 length: 16 amino acids. The CDR3 nucleotides are TGTGCCAGCAGCTTAGACGCCGGGACGGGGATCTATGGCTACACCTTC. Amino acid sequence: CASSLDAGTGIYGYTF.